Listed here are 5 T cell receptor beta chains from one sample, sequenced in a study of T cell responses to AZD1222 COVID-19 vaccine. Sequencing was performed with immunoSEQ multiplex PCR; in TCRdb, only in-frame clones are kept and a portion is missing. The sample carries just under 150,000 clones, around 84% recorded once. The starting material was peripheral blood, obtained 28 days after the second AZD1222 dose. Receptors originate from an adult who received the AZD1222 COVID-19 vaccine.

The V gene is TRBV28, the J gene TRBJ2-7; TRBD1 aligns across 7 bases. J was trimmed by 2 bases and V by 7 bases; bases with no gene match: 14. The CDR3 is made up of 16 amino acids. From germline, CDR1 is MDHEN and CDR2 SYDVKM. The CDR3 DNA follows: TGTGCCAGCACCACTCCCGAGGACAGGTACCCCTACGAGCAGTACTTC. Translated, it gives CASTTPEDRYPYEQYF.

V usage is TRBV6-4 and J usage is TRBJ2-5; D perhaps matches TRBD2 (5 bases). The CDR3 sequence is 14 residues long. The germline V gene has CDR1 MRHNA and CDR2 SNTAGT. V was pared by 2 bases and J by 5 bases, with 12 bases between. The CDR3 DNA sequence: TGTGCCAGCAGTGACCCTGGACTGCCGGAGACCCAGTACTTC. Its protein is CASSDPGLPETQYF.

This sequence joins TRBV30 and TRBJ1-4; D unclear. The CDR3 length is 16 residues. V lost 2 bases and J 0 bases, leaving 13 bases between the germline ends. Looked up from germline, CDR1 is GTSNPN and CDR2 is SVGIG (reference sequence). CDR3 sequence (DNA): TGTGCCTGGAGTCCCCCCCCGCGGGCAACTAATGAAAAACTGTTTTTT. It translates to CAWSPPPRATNEKLFF.

The chain carries TRBV5-6 and TRBJ2-2, with unresolved D. Trimming pared 4 bases from V and 3 bases from J, leaving 7 bases between. Germline V gene data show CDR1 as SGHDT and CDR2 as YYEEEE. This CDR3 has 13 amino acids. In DNA form, the CDR3 reads TGTGCCAGCAGCCCCTCGGACACCGGGGAGCTGTTTTTT. Protein: CASSPSDTGELFF.

This clone was seen a handful of times. The chain is built from TRBV28 and TRBJ2-7, with 7 nucleotides matching TRBD1. The CDR3 has 14 residues. V lost 4 bases, J lost 5 bases, and 8 bases stayed unmatched. CDR1 and CDR2 (germline): MDHEN, SYDVKM. CDR3 region: CASSSSDRAHEQYF. CDR3 nucleotide sequence: TGTGCCAGCAGTTCCTCCGACAGGGCCCACGAGCAGTACTTC.